What follows are 29 T cell receptor beta chains derived from one specimen sequenced in a study of spatial heterogeneity in lung cancer. A single record per CDR3 protein comes from TCRdb applying MiXCR to the 5' RACE reads. The table has about 42,000 distinct CDR3 sequences, around 6.8% seen once. The time point denotes: sample taken at primary tumor resection. The sequenced sample was PBMCs, obtained at surgery. All receptors come from a female donor with early-stage non-small cell lung cancer.

This clonotype was seen a few times. CDR3 amino acids: CASSSLGAQDEQFF. The DNA for the CDR3 is TGCGCCAGCAGCTCCTTGGGGGCTCAAGATGAGCAGTTCTTC. The V call is TRBV5-1, the J call TRBJ2-1; D might be TRBD1 (6 bases). Trimming removed 3 bases at V and 8 bases at J, with 15 bases between. Germline V gene sequence: CDR1 SGHRS, CDR2 YFSETQ. CDR3 length: 14 residues.

This clonotype showed up many times. The chain couples TRBV28 to TRBJ1-6; D unclear. Trimming left V 3 bases short and J 14 bases short, with 8 bases between. The CDR3 is made up of 11 amino acids. CDR1 and CDR2 from the germline V gene are MDHEN and SYDVKM. The CDR3 protein is CASSFQFSLHF. The CDR3 coding sequence is TGTGCCAGCAGTTTTCAGTTCTCCCTCCACTTT.

This clonotype was observed many times. V gene TRBV29-1 combines with J gene TRBJ2-7; 12 bases are shared with TRBD2. From germline, CDR1 is SQVTM and CDR2 ANQGSEA. The CDR3 runs to 15 residues. Losses at the gene ends were 6 bases for V and 10 bases for J; bases not matched to a gene: 16. The CDR3 protein is CSVVTIGLAGRLQYF. The CDR3 DNA reads TGCAGCGTCGTCACGATAGGACTAGCGGGGAGACTACAGTACTTC.

This clonotype was counted many times. V gene TRBV23-1 combines with J gene TRBJ2-7; the D is unclear. TRBV23-1 falls under the ORF class, with uncertain function. There are 16 residues in the CDR3. Between the trimmed V and J ends, which lost 1 base and 1 base, there was a span of 14 bases. In DNA, the CDR3 is TGCGCCAGCAGTCAATACTGTGACGACGGATCCTACGAGCAGTACTTC. Translation gives CASSQYCDDGSYEQYF.

The sample holds many counts of this clonotype. The chain links TRBV4-1 to TRBJ2-1, with D perhaps TRBD1 (5 bases). Trimming cost V 0 bases and J 5 bases, with 20 bases left between them. This CDR3 has 18 residues. The germline gives CDR1 MGHRA, CDR2 YSYEKL. CDR3 protein: CASSQEWGALGPHNEQFF. The CDR3 coding sequence is TGCGCCAGCAGCCAAGAATGGGGCGCTTTGGGGCCCCACAATGAGCAGTTCTTC.

The chain couples TRBV20-1 to TRBJ1-4; the D is unclear. The CDR3 has 12 residues. V was cut by 8 bases and J by 10 bases, with 17 bases left in between. In germline, CDR1 is DFQATT, CDR2 SNEGSKA (reference sequence). CDR3 protein: CSRRISTGKLFF. The DNA of the CDR3 is TGCAGTCGTCGTATCTCCACGGGAAAACTGTTTTTT.

This clonotype was detected many times. The chain couples TRBV5-4 to TRBJ2-1, with D possibly being TRBD1 (5 bases). Germline V gene lookup returns CDR1 SGHNT and CDR2 YYREEE (reference sequence). V lost 0 bases and J 7 bases, leaving 5 bases between the germline ends. The CDR3 loop spans 12 amino acids. CDR3 sequence: CASSLEGNEQFF. CDR3 coding DNA: TGTGCCAGCAGCTTGGAGGGGAATGAGCAGTTCTTC.

This clonotype came up a few times. This chain connects TRBV29-1 to TRBJ1-2, with D perhaps matching TRBD1 (5 bases). Trimming took off 6 bases at V and 2 bases at J, with 16 bases between the two ends. The germline V gene has CDR1 SQVTM and CDR2 ANQGSEA. There are 14 residues in the CDR3. The CDR3 DNA reads as TGCAGCGTGGCTATTTCCGGGACGAACTATGGCTACACCTTC. Protein product: CSVAISGTNYGYTF. Based on the CDR3 plus reference TRBV29-1 and TRBJ1-2, the full variable domain is SAVISQKPSRDICQRGTSLTIQCQVDSQVTMMFWYRQQPGQSLTLIATANQGSEATYESGFVIDKFPISRPNLTFSTLTVSNMSPEDSSIYLCSVAISGTNYGYTFGSGTRLTVV.

This clonotype was picked up many times. J is TRBJ2-2 and V is TRBV3-1, with D unresolved. This CDR3 region has 16 residues. V lost 2 bases, J lost 5 bases, and 15 bases lay in between. The V gene's germline CDR1 is LGHDT and CDR2 YNNKEL (reference sequence). CDR3: CASSQHLMTDTGELFF. In nucleotides, the CDR3 is TGTGCCAGCAGCCAACACCTTATGACGGATACCGGGGAGCTGTTTTTT.

This clonotype was observed many times. The chain is built from TRBV14 and TRBJ2-3, with D perhaps matching TRBD2 (6 bases). The CDR3 is 15 residues long. The V and J ends lost 3 bases and 0 bases respectively, with 10 bases between them. The germline V gene encodes CDR1 SGHDN and CDR2 FVKESK. CDR3 bases: TGTGCCAGCAGCCAGTTGGGACTGAGCACAGATACGCAGTATTTT. Protein product: CASSQLGLSTDTQYF.

This clonotype has a count of ten or more. The V gene is TRBV3-1, the J gene TRBJ2-1; D is undetermined. This CDR3 is built from 11 residues. V lost 5 bases, J lost 2 bases, and 1 base lay in between. CDR1 and CDR2 (germline): LGHDT, YNNKEL (reference sequence). The CDR3 DNA sequence: TGTGCCAGCAGCGCCTACAATGAGCAGTTCTTC. Its translation is CASSAYNEQFF.

V is TRBV18 and J is TRBJ1-1, with D possibly matching TRBD1 (5 bases). Germline V gene data show CDR1 as KGHSH and CDR2 as LQKENI. This CDR3 has 15 residues. V lost 5 bases, J lost 6 bases, and 19 bases lay in between. CDR3 loop: CASSRGWETDPEAFF. The CDR3 coding sequence is TGTGCCAGCTCAAGGGGCTGGGAGACAGACCCTGAAGCTTTCTTT.

V is TRBV11-2 and J is TRBJ2-7; 8 nucleotides line up with TRBD1. Germline V gene sequence: CDR1 SGHAT, CDR2 FQNNGV. The length of the CDR3 is 13 residues. Losses at the gene ends were 6 bases for V and 9 bases for J; bases not matched to a gene: 10. CDR3 nucleotide sequence: TGTGCCAGCAGTATGCAGGGGGCAGAGGGGCAGTACTTC. It codes for CASSMQGAEGQYF.

This clonotype was counted ten times or more. The gene calls are TRBV4-1 and TRBJ2-1, with TRBD2 identical over 8 bases. V was clipped by 5 bases and J by 3 bases; unmatched bases: 9. Germline V gene data show CDR1 as MGHRA and CDR2 as YSYEKL. The CDR3 is made up of 16 amino acids. The CDR3 DNA reads as TGCGCCAGCAGCGAGCGAACACTAGCGGACTACAATGAGCAGTTCTTC. Amino acids: CASSERTLADYNEQFF.

This clonotype has a count of ten or more. The V call is TRBV7-9, the J call TRBJ2-3; 9 nucleotides match TRBD2. The CDR3 loop spans 19 amino acids. V was pared by 0 bases and J by 2 bases, with 12 bases of the junction left unmatched. In germline, CDR1 is SEHNR, CDR2 FQNEAQ (reference sequence). The DNA for the CDR3 is TGTGCCAGCAGCTTAGCGTCCGGGCTAGCGGGGCCGATCACAGATACGCAGTATTTT. Translated, it gives CASSLASGLAGPITDTQYF.

This clonotype was seen at least ten times. The J gene is TRBJ1-4, the V gene TRBV12-3 or TRBV12-4, with a tentative D call TRBD1 (5 bases). V was trimmed by 3 bases and J by 3 bases, leaving 8 bases between them. The CDR3 contains 14 residues. CDR3 bases: TGTGCCAGCAGTTTCCGGGACTCTAATGAAAAACTGTTTTTT. Protein product: CASSFRDSNEKLFF.

This clonotype was seen ten or more times. The chain couples TRBV12-3 or TRBV12-4 to TRBJ1-4; 9 bases match TRBD1. The CDR3 spans 14 residues. Losses at the gene ends were 6 bases for V and 7 bases for J; bases not matched to a gene: 6. CDR3 in DNA: TGTGCCAGCAGCCTACAGGGGGCGAGTGAAAAACTGTTTTTT. This sequence encodes CASSLQGASEKLFF.

This clonotype was observed a handful of times. V gene TRBV28 combines with J gene TRBJ2-3, with D uncertain. V lost 1 base and J 1 base, leaving 15 bases between the germline ends. Germline lookup yields CDR1 MDHEN and CDR2 SYDVKM. The CDR3 has 17 amino acids. The CDR3 spells CASSLFLQWRGTDTQYF. The CDR3, as DNA: TGTGCCAGCAGTTTATTCCTTCAGTGGCGCGGCACAGATACGCAGTATTTT.

In this sample, this clonotype turned up a few times. J is TRBJ1-4 and V is TRBV5-5; D is undetermined. Germline V gene lookup returns CDR1 SGHKS and CDR2 YYEKEE (reference sequence). The CDR3 covers 15 residues. V was trimmed by 0 bases and J by 3 bases, leaving 9 bases between them. The CDR3 DNA reads as TGTGCCAGCAGCTTGGGCCGGGCTCCTAATGAAAAACTGTTTTTT. Translation: CASSLGRAPNEKLFF. The full variable domain, rest sourced from reference TRBV5-5 and TRBJ1-4, is DAGVTQSPTHLIKTRGQQVTLRCSPISGHKSVSWYQQVLGQGPQFIFQYYEKEERGRGNFPDRFSARQFPNYSSELNVNALLLGDSALYLCASSLGRAPNEKLFFGSGTQLSVL.

This clonotype was found many times. The chain links TRBV29-1 to TRBJ2-5; 8 bases fit TRBD2. The germline gives CDR1 SQVTM, CDR2 ANQGSEA. The V and J ends lost 7 bases and 1 base, in that order; junction bases with no gene match: 11. This CDR3 spans 15 amino acids. The CDR3 region is CSATGGPGFQETQYF. CDR3 nucleotide sequence: TGCAGCGCGACGGGGGGGCCGGGCTTCCAAGAGACCCAGTACTTC.

The sample holds many counts of this clonotype. This chain connects TRBV20-1 to TRBJ2-1; D might be TRBD1 (6 bases). V was cut by 6 bases and J by 8 bases, with 20 bases left in between. This CDR3 is 14 amino acids long. Per the germline V gene, CDR1 is DFQATT and CDR2 is SNEGSKA (reference sequence). CDR3: CSAWGGGVSDEQFF. CDR3 DNA: TGCAGTGCCTGGGGTGGGGGCGTTTCGGATGAGCAGTTCTTC.

The chain joins TRBV24-1 to TRBJ2-7, with a weak D call TRBD1 (5 bases). The germline CDR1 and CDR2 sequences are KGHDR and SFDVKD. The CDR3 spans 18 residues. V was shortened by 8 bases and J by 2 bases, with 27 bases between the two germline ends. DNA for the CDR3: TGTGCCACCAATAAAGCCTGGAGTCAGGGTACTGCCCCCTACGAGCAGTACTTC. Its protein is CATNKAWSQGTAPYEQYF.

The rearrangement links TRBV5-1 to TRBJ2-7; D is unresolved. The V gene's germline CDR1 is SGHRS and CDR2 YFSETQ. This CDR3 is built from 14 residues. The V and J ends lost 0 bases and 2 bases respectively, with 9 bases between them. DNA of the CDR3: TGCGCCAGCAGCTTGGCCGACGGCCCCTACGAGCAGTACTTC. Its translation is CASSLADGPYEQYF.

The V gene is TRBV14, the J gene TRBJ2-5; D gene unclear. Germline assignment: CDR1 SGHDN and CDR2 FVKESK. Trimming stripped 4 bases from V and 1 base from J, with 7 bases between. The CDR3 is made up of 13 amino acids. The CDR3 loop reads CASSPRPQETQYF. The CDR3 DNA is TGTGCCAGCAGCCCTCGACCCCAAGAGACCCAGTACTTC.

This clonotype was seen repeatedly, ten times or more. DNA of the CDR3: TGTGCCAGCAGCTTGGTAGGAGATACGCAGTATTTT. This sequence encodes CASSLVGDTQYF. This chain connects TRBV5-4 to TRBJ2-3; D remains ambiguous. The V end was cut by 0 bases, the J end by 5 bases, with 4 bases between. The germline V gene has CDR1 SGHNT and CDR2 YYREEE (reference sequence). The length of the CDR3 is 12 residues.

The gene calls are TRBV2 and TRBJ2-7; perhaps TRBD1 as D (7 bases). Per the germline V gene, CDR1 is SNHLY and CDR2 is FYNNEI. Trimming removed 8 bases from V and 5 bases from J, with 10 bases in between. The CDR3 totals 11 residues. The CDR3 is CASQGGDEQYF. In DNA, the CDR3 is TGTGCCAGCCAGGGGGGCGACGAGCAGTACTTC.

This clonotype was observed at least ten times. V usage is TRBV7-2 and J usage is TRBJ2-5; unclear D gene. Germline V gives CDR1 SGHTA, CDR2 FQGNSA. Trimming pared 1 base from V and 5 bases from J, leaving 11 bases between. This CDR3 contains 14 residues. The CDR3 region is CASSLVGGFETQYF. Here the CDR3 DNA reads TGTGCCAGCAGCTTAGTAGGCGGATTTGAGACCCAGTACTTC. The entire variable domain, with the rest obtained from reference TRBV7-2 and TRBJ2-5, is as follows: GAGVSQSPSNKVTEKGKDVELRCDPISGHTALYWYRQSLGQGLEFLIYFQGNSAPDKSGLPSDRFSAERTGGSVSTLTIQRTQQEDSAVYLCASSLVGGFETQYFGPGTRLLVL.

The sample holds a few counts of this clonotype. This chain connects TRBV5-4 to TRBJ1-1; no reliable D call. This CDR3 contains 12 residues. Trimming shortened V by 0 bases and J by 7 bases, and 7 bases separated the two germline ends. Germline V gene sequence: CDR1 SGHNT, CDR2 YYREEE (reference sequence). In nucleotides, the CDR3 is TGTGCCAGCAGCTTGGACAGCCTTGAAGCTTTCTTT. Translation gives CASSLDSLEAFF.

The J gene is TRBJ2-2, the V gene TRBV18, with D uncertain. V was trimmed by 4 bases and J by 5 bases, leaving 11 bases between them. From germline, CDR1 is KGHSH and CDR2 LQKENI. The CDR3 extends over 14 amino acids. This CDR3 is CASSLVTQTGELFF. CDR3 in DNA: TGTGCCAGCTCACTTGTGACTCAAACCGGGGAGCTGTTTTTT.